These T cell receptor beta chains were read from a single sample in a study of identical twins. TCRdb re-derived calls from the 5' RACE reads in MiXCR, one entry per CDR3 protein. The table shows hundreds of thousands of distinct CDR3 sequences, with roughly a quarter occurring only once. These records were also assigned to another study, of T cells expressing NK-cell markers.

Sequenced sample: CD4+ T cells sorted from blood. These receptors all come from a woman under 30 in good health. The CDR3 runs from the conserved cysteine through the conserved F or W. The D gene is left open where the match is weak. Size values are once, few and many counts, or a class for expanded clones, and some rows have none.

j_gene: TRBJ2-1; d_gene: TRBD2; abundance: NA; v_gene: TRBV7-2; CDR3aa: CASSFRTSGRDHNEQFF; CDR3nt: TGTGCCAGCAGCTTTCGGACTAGCGGGAGGGATCACAATGAGCAGTTCTTC
j_gene: TRBJ2-1; d_gene: NA; abundance: NA; v_gene: TRBV6-2/TRBV6-3; CDR3aa: CASSYSRGGAYNEQFF; CDR3nt: TGTGCCAGCAGTTACTCAAGGGGGGGGGCCTACAATGAGCAGTTCTTC
j_gene: TRBJ2-5; d_gene: TRBD1; abundance: NA; v_gene: TRBV5-8; CDR3aa: CASSLEGTGRQF; CDR3nt: TGTGCCAGCAGCTTGGAAGGGACAGGGCGACAGTTC
j_gene: TRBJ2-7; d_gene: TRBD1; abundance: few; v_gene: TRBV7-9; CDR3aa: CASSPWTGGVVHEQYF; CDR3nt: TGTGCCAGCAGCCCGTGGACAGGGGGCGTAGTCCACGAGCAGTACTTC
j_gene: TRBJ2-2; d_gene: NA; abundance: few; v_gene: TRBV5-1; CDR3aa: CASSFRVESLAGELFF; CDR3nt: TGCGCCAGCAGCTTCAGGGTGGAAAGCCTCGCCGGGGAGCTGTTTTTT
j_gene: TRBJ2-7; d_gene: TRBD2; abundance: few; v_gene: TRBV5-1; CDR3aa: CASSLGWASGVFRHEQYF; CDR3nt: TGCGCCAGCAGCTTGGGATGGGCTAGCGGGGTGTTCCGCCACGAGCAGTACTTC
j_gene: TRBJ2-7; d_gene: NA; abundance: few; v_gene: TRBV6-5; CDR3aa: CASSLEGWGSYEQYF; CDR3nt: TGTGCCAGCAGTTTGGAAGGGTGGGGCTCCTACGAGCAGTACTTC
j_gene: TRBJ1-4; d_gene: NA; abundance: NA; v_gene: TRBV7-9; CDR3aa: CASSLARRAEKLFF; CDR3nt: TGTGCCAGCAGCTTAGCGCGAAGGGCTGAAAAACTGTTTTTT
j_gene: TRBJ2-7; d_gene: TRBD1; abundance: many; v_gene: TRBV7-2; CDR3aa: CASSSRQGEYEQYF; CDR3nt: TGTGCCAGCAGTTCCCGACAGGGGGAATACGAGCAGTACTTC
j_gene: TRBJ1-5; d_gene: NA; abundance: NA; v_gene: TRBV12-3/TRBV12-4; CDR3aa: CASSFNPFYQPQHF; CDR3nt: TGTGCCAGCAGTTTTAATCCGTTCTATCAGCCCCAGCATTTT